This entry lists 14 T cell receptor beta chains sequenced from one sample in a study of CD8+ T cells in alopecia areata. Sorting of pooled cutaneous lymph node cells was based on CD4, CD8alpha, NKG2D, NKG2ACE and other markers. In each case, RNA was isolated and then reverse transcribed into cDNA as the sequencing template. Clones were sequenced by immunoSEQ multiplex PCR, and TCRdb holds only the in-frame ones, with some missing. Listed here are approximately 300,000 clones without any singletons, the top ten holding 0.9% to 1.5%. The sequenced sample consisted of CD4+ T cells sorted from a lymph node. These receptors all come from a C3H/HeJ mouse with alopecia areata. For this mouse line, the MHC haplotype is H2-k.

Concerning this clone itself: Mouse gene names apply. The CDR3 end lies 4 residues beyond the end of the read and is filled in from the germline J gene. The same CDR3 arises from other DNA sequences in this sample as well. The chain recombines TRBV19 with TRBJ2-3, with no clear D. Between the trimmed V and J ends, which lost 4 bases and 1 base, there was a span of 7 bases. Germline V gene lookup returns CDR1 FNHDT and CDR2 SITEND (reference sequence). The CDR3 sequence is 13 residues long. The CDR3 loop is CASSLGGAETLYF. The part of the CDR3 DNA that was read is TGTGCCAGCAGTTTGGGTGGTGCAGAA.

This clone turned up a few times. The genes are named according to mouse. The CDR3 end falls 4 residues outside the read, so it is completed with the germline J gene. Different DNA sequences within this sample yield the same CDR3. The chain combines TRBV19 with TRBJ1-1; D might be TRBD1 (5 bases). V gave up 1 base and J gave up 0 bases, with 7 bases separating them. From germline, CDR1 is FNHDT and CDR2 SITEND (reference sequence). The CDR3 length is 14 residues. Incomplete CDR3 DNA: TGTGCCAGCAGTATACAGGGCCCAAACACA. Amino acid sequence: CASSIQGPNT. The complete CDR3 sequence is CASSIQGPNTEVFF.

This clone was observed a handful of times. Genes here carry mouse names. The CDR3 reads CAWSPGTGNAEQFF. CDR3 DNA (partial): TGTGCCTGGAGTCCCGGGACAGGGAATGCT. J is TRBJ2-1 and V is TRBV31; the match to TRBD1 covers 9 bases. The CDR3 end is not reached by the read, which stops 4 residues before it; the germline J gene fills it in. Trimming cost V 1 base and J 5 bases; bases outside gene matches: 3. The CDR3 is made up of 14 amino acids. Germline V CDR1 and CDR2: GKSSPN, SITVG.

Regarding this clone: Genes and germline come from the mouse. Read coverage stops 4 residues before the CDR3 terminus; the germline J gene supplies the remainder. The identical CDR3 is also encoded by other nucleotide sequences in the sample. The chain employs TRBV19 and TRBJ2-3; D is possibly TRBD1 (7 bases). V was pared by 5 bases and J by 0 bases, with 13 bases between. CDR1 FNHDT and CDR2 SITEND come from the germline V gene (reference sequence). This CDR3 has 15 amino acids. CDR3 sequence: CASSIQGTSAETLYF. CDR3 DNA, as far as it was read: TGTGCCAGCAGCATACAGGGGACTAGTGCAGAA.

About this clone: All gene names here are mouse names. The read comes to an end 4 residues before the CDR3 does, leaving the germline J gene to fill in the end. The V call is TRBV29, the J call TRBJ2-3, with D tentatively TRBD1 (5 bases). This CDR3 is 13 amino acids long. CDR1 and CDR2 from the germline V gene are MSHET and SYDVDS. Between the trimmed V and J ends, which lost 9 bases and 0 bases, there was a span of 10 bases. CDR3 amino acids: CARDKISAETLYF. The sequenced part of the CDR3 DNA is TGTGCTAGGGACAAAATTAGTGCAGAA.

This clone appeared many times. Gene names and germline match the mouse. This same CDR3 is encoded by further DNA sequences in the sample. The DNA read from the CDR3 is TGTGCTAGCAGAACAAGTGCAGAA. It translates to CASRTSAE. The whole CDR3 reads CASRTSAETLYF. The V gene is TRBV17, the J gene TRBJ2-3; no firm D call. The observed sequence ends 4 residues before the CDR3 terminus, with the missing tail filled in from the germline J gene. The CDR3 covers 12 residues. The V gene's germline CDR1 is MNHDT and CDR2 YYDKIL. Trimming took off 6 bases at V and 0 bases at J, with 4 bases between the two ends.

This clone was seen at least ten times. Here the gene names and germline are mouse. The CDR3 end is not reached by the read, which stops 3 residues before it; the germline J gene fills it in. The sample holds other DNA sequences that translate to the same CDR3. The V call is TRBV13-1, the J call TRBJ1-6, with no clear D. TRBJ1-6 is sorted into the ORF group, with uncertain function. Germline CDR1 is NSHNY and CDR2 is SYGAGN. V was trimmed by 0 bases and J by 4 bases, leaving 5 bases between them. The CDR3 is made up of 14 amino acids. CDR3: CASSDDQYNSPLYF. Incomplete CDR3 DNA: TGTGCCAGCAGTGATGATCAATATAATTCGCCC.

This clone was seen repeatedly, ten times or more. Gene names and germline refer to mouse. The read falls 4 residues short of the CDR3 end, and the missing part is taken from the germline J gene. Other DNA variants within this sample encode the same CDR3. This chain uses TRBV13-1 with TRBJ2-2; D not resolved. Trimming took 2 bases from V and 0 from J, leaving 5 bases between them. This CDR3 contains 14 residues. Germline CDR1 NSHNY, CDR2 SYGAGN. Partial CDR3 DNA: TGTGCCAGCAGTGACGCAGCAAACACCGGG. Protein: CASSDAANTG. The full CDR3 sequence reads CASSDAANTGQLYF.

Of note for this clone: Gene names are mouse gene names. The sequenced CDR3 bases are TGTGCTAGCAGTAGAGGACTGGGGGGGCTCCAAGAC. Translated: CASSRGLGGLQD. The entire CDR3 reads CASSRGLGGLQDTQYF. The chain uses TRBV17 and TRBJ2-5; 12 nucleotides align to TRBD2. Sequencing ends 4 residues short of the CDR3 end; the germline J gene provides the rest. The CDR3 length is 16 residues. With 1 base clipped from V and 2 bases from J, the junction kept 1 base outside the gene matches. The germline CDR1 and CDR2 sequences are MNHDT and YYDKIL.

This clone occurred a few times. A much larger clone differs from this one at a single base, so this may be a read error. Gene names denote mouse genes. The read ends 4 residues before the CDR3 terminus; that terminus is restored from the germline J gene. This same CDR3 is encoded by further DNA sequences in the sample. V is TRBV19 and J is TRBJ2-5, with 7 bases matching TRBD1. Germline V gene lookup returns CDR1 FNHDT and CDR2 SITEND (reference sequence). V trimming: 3 bases; J trimming: 3 bases; junction bases outside the gene matches: 1. The CDR3 is 13 amino acids. The sequenced part of the CDR3 DNA is TGTGCCAGCAGTAGGGGACAGCAAGAC. Encoded protein: CASSRGQQD. The complete CDR3 sequence is CASSRGQQDTQYF.

A note on this clone: Genes and germline come from the mouse. The CDR3 goes on 4 residues after the read ends, and that part is filled in from the germline J gene. Other DNA sequences in the sample encode the same CDR3. This sequence joins TRBV13-1 and TRBJ2-1, with a weak D call TRBD1 (5 bases). V shed 2 bases and J shed 1 base, with 10 bases lying between them. This CDR3 spans 15 amino acids. Per the germline V gene, CDR1 is NSHNY and CDR2 is SYGAGN. CDR3 DNA (partial): TGTGCCAGCAGTGACCCAGGACAAAACTATGCT. Translation: CASSDPGQNYA. The complete CDR3 protein is CASSDPGQNYAEQFF.

This clone was observed a handful of times. Gene names and germline refer to mouse. The DNA ends 4 residues before the CDR3 does, and the rest of the CDR3 is filled in from the germline J gene. The chain uses TRBV13-1 and TRBJ2-1; 10 bases agree with TRBD1. With 5 bases clipped from V and 1 base from J, the junction kept 3 bases outside the gene matches. The CDR3 contains 15 residues. Per germline, CDR1 NSHNY and CDR2 SYGAGN. Incomplete CDR3 DNA: TGTGCCAGCAGGACGGGACAGGGGAACTATGCT. Translating it yields CASRTGQGNYA. The complete CDR3 protein is CASRTGQGNYAEQFF.

Only a few counts were recorded for this clone. Gene labels here are mouse ones. The read terminates 4 residues ahead of where the CDR3 ends, so the germline J gene completes it. The chain joins TRBV14 to TRBJ1-2; 7 bases line up with TRBD1. Germline V lookup: CDR1 SGHDT, CDR2 FRDEAV. The CDR3 is 15 residues long. Unmatched junction bases numbered 11, after V lost 6 bases and J lost 3 bases. Partial CDR3 DNA: TGTGCCAGCACCCCAAGGGGGCGTCTAGACTCC. Its protein is CASTPRGRLDS. The CDR3 as a whole reads CASTPRGRLDSDYTF.

This clone was counted only a few times. Genes here carry mouse names. The sequenced fragment ends 3 residues before the CDR3 boundary, so the rest is inferred from the germline J gene. The V gene is TRBV19, the J gene TRBJ1-6; TRBD1 agrees at 8 bases. TRBJ1-6 is designated an ORF whose function remains uncertain. After removal of 4 bases from V and 7 bases from J, the junction contained 7 bases not matched to a gene. The CDR3 length is 15 residues. Germline V gene data show CDR1 as FNHDT and CDR2 as SITEND (reference sequence). The CDR3 reads CASSPTGVWNSPLYF. CDR3 DNA, as far as it was read: TGTGCCAGCAGTCCGACAGGGGTGTGGAATTCGCCC.